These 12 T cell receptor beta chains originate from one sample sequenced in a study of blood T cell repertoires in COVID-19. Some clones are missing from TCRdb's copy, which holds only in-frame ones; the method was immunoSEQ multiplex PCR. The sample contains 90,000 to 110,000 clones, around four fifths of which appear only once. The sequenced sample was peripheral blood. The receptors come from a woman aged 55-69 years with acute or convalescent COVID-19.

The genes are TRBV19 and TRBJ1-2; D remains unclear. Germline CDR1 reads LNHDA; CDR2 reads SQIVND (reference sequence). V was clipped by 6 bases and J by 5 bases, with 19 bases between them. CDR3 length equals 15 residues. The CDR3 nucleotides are TGTGCCAGTAGCCCATGGGGAGGGTTGAAATATGGCTACACCTTC. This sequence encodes CASSPWGGLKYGYTF.

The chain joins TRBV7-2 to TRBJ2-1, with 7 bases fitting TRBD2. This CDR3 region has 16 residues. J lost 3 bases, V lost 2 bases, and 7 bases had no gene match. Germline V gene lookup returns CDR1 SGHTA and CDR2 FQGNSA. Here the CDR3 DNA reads TGTGCCAGCAGCTTAATGGGGAGCGGGGTCTACAATGAGCAGTTCTTC. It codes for CASSLMGSGVYNEQFF.

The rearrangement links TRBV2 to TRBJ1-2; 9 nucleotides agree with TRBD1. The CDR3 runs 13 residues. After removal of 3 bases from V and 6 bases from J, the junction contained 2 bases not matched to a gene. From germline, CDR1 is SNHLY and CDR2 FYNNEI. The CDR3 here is CASSETGGHGYTF. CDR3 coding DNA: TGTGCCAGCAGTGAGACAGGGGGGCATGGCTACACCTTC.

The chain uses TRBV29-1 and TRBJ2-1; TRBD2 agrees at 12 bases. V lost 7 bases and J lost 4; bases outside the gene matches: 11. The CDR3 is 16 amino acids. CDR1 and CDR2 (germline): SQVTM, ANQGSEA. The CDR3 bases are TGCAGCGCTCGGACTAGCGGGGTGCCGCCTTACAATGAGCAGTTCTTC. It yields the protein CSARTSGVPPYNEQFF.

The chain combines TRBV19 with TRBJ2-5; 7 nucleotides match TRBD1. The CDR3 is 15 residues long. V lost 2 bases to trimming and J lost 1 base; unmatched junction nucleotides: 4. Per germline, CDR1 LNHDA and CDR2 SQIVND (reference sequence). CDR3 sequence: CASSIPGTAQETQYF. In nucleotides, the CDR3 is TGTGCCAGTAGTATACCTGGGACAGCCCAAGAGACCCAGTACTTC.

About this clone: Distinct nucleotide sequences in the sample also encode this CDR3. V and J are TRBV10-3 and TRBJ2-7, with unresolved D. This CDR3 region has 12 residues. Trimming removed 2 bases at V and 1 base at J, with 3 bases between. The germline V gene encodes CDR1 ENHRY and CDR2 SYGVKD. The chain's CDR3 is CAISEQSYEQYF. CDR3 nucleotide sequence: TGTGCCATCAGTGAGCAATCCTACGAGCAGTACTTC.

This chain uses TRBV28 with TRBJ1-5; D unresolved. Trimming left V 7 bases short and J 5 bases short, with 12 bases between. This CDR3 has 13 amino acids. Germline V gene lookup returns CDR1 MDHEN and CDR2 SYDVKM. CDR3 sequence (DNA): TGTGCCAGCATAACGCGCAATGATCAGCCCCAGCATTTT. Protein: CASITRNDQPQHF.

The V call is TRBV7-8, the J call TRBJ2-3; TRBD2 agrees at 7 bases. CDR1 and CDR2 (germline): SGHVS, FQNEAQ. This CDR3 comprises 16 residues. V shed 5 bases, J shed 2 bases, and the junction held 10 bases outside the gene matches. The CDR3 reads CASSLGGLAATDTQYF. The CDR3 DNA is TGTGCCAGCAGCCTGGGAGGGCTAGCGGCCACAGATACGCAGTATTTT.

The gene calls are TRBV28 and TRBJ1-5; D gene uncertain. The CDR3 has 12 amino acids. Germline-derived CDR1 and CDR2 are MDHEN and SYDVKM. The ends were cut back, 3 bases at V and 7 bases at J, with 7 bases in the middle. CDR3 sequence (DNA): TGTGCCAGCAGTTTTGCGCGGCAGCCCCAGCATTTT. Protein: CASSFARQPQHF.

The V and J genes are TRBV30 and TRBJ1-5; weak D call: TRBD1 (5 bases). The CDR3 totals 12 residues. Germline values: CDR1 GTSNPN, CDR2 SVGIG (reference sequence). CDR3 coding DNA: TGTGCAGCAGGGTTTGGCAATCAGCCCCAGCATTTT. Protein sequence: CAAGFGNQPQHF.

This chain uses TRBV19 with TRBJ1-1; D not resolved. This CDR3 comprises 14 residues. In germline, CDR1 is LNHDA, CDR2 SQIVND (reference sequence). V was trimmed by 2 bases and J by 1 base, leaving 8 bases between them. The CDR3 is CASSIRSRNTEAFF. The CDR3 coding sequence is TGTGCCAGTAGTATACGGTCTAGGAACACTGAAGCTTTCTTT.

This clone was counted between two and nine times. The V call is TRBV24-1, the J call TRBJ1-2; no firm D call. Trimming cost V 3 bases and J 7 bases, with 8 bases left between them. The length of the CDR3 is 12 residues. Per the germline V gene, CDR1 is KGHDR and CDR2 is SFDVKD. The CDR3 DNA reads TGTGCCACCAGTGATGGAGGGCTTGGCTACACCTTC. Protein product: CATSDGGLGYTF.